This T cell receptor beta chain was recovered during a study of blood T cell repertoires in COVID-19. The overall study: Whether acute or convalescent, the COVID-19 samples came from the United States, Italy and Spain.

Per the original data handling: Amplifying reference gene primers gave estimates of nucleated cell counts. This table comes from immunoSEQ multiplex PCR, and its TCRdb copy is limited to in-frame clones, with some not included. V and J calls and clone size are given by that table; D and trimming were obtained from the DNA. This table holds over 200,000 clones, around nine tenths found once. V was trimmed by 5 bases and J by 6 bases, leaving 17 bases between them. The CDR3 is 14 residues long. Per the germline V gene, CDR1 is LNHDA and CDR2 is SQIVND (reference sequence). While infection was still active, Seattle patients were enrolled and then followed longitudinally.

This clonotype was obtained from a man in his sixties with COVID-19, enrolled during active disease. Material for sequencing was peripheral blood. This sequence joins TRBV19 and TRBJ2-7; perhaps TRBD1 as D (6 bases). CDR3 protein: CASSAGQPFSEQYF. The DNA of the CDR3 is TGTGCCAGTAGTGCAGGACAGCCCTTCAGCGAGCAGTACTTC. Full variable domain (outside the CDR3, taken from reference TRBV19 and TRBJ2-7): DGGITQSPKYLFRKEGQNVTLSCEQNLNHDAMYWYRQDPGQGLRLIYYSQIVNDFQKGDIAEGYSVSREKKESFPLTVTSAQKNPTAFYLCASSAGQPFSEQYFGPGTRLTVT.